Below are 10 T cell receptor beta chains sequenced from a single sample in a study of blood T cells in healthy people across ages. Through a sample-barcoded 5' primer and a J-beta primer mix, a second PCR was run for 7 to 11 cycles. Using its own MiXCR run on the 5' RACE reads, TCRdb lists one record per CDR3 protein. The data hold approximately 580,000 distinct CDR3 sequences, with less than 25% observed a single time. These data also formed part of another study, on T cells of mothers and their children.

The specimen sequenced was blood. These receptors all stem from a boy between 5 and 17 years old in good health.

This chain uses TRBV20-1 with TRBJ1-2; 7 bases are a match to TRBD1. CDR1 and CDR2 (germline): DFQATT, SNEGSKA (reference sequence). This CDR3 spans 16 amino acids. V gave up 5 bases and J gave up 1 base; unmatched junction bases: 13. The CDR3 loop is CSAPSRQGPFNYGYTF. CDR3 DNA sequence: TGCAGTGCTCCGTCCCGACAGGGACCTTTTAACTATGGCTACACCTTC.

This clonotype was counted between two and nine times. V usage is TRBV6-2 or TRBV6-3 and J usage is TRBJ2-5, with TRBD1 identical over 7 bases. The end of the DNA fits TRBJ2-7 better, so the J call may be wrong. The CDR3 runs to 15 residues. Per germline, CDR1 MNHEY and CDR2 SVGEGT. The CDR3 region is CASSYPTGQDYEQYF. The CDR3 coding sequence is TGTGCCAGCAGTTACCCAACCGGACAGGACTACGAGCAGTACTTC.

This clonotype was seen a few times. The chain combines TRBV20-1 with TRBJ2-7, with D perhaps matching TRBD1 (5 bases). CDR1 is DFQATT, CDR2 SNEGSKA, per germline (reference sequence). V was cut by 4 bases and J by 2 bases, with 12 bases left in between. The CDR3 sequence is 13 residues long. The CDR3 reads CSAMTESTYEQYF. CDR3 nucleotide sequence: TGCAGTGCTATGACAGAATCGACCTACGAGCAGTACTTC.

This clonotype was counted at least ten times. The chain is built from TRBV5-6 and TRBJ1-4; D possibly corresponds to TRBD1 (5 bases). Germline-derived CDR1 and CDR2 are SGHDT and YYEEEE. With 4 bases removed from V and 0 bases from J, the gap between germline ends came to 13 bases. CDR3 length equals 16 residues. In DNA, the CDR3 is TGTGCCAGCAGCCTACAGGCAGGGTCAACTAATGAAAAACTGTTTTTT. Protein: CASSLQAGSTNEKLFF.

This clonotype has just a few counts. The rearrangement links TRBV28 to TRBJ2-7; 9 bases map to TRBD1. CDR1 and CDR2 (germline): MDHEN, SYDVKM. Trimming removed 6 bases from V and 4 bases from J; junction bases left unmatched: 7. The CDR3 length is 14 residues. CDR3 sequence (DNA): TGTGCCAGCAGGTCGACAGGGGGATCGTACGAGCAGTACTTC. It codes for CASRSTGGSYEQYF. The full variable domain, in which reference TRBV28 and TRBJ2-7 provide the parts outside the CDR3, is DVKVTQSSRYLVKRTGEKVFLECVQDMDHENMFWYRQDPGLGLRLIYFSYDVKMKEKGDIPEGYSVSREKKERFSLILESASTNQTSMYLCASRSTGGSYEQYFGPGTRLTVT.

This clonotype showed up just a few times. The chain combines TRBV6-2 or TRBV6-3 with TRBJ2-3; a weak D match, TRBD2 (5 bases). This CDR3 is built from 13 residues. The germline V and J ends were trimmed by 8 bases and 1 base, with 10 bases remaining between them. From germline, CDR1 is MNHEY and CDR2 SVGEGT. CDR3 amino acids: CASENGGTDTQYF. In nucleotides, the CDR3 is TGTGCCAGCGAGAACGGGGGCACAGATACGCAGTATTTT.

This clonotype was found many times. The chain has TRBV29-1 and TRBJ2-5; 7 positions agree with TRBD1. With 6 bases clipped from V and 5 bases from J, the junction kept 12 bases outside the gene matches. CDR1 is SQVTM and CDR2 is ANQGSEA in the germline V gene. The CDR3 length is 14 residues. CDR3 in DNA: TGCAGCGTCGCGTCGGAGACAGGGTTGGAGACCCAGTACTTC. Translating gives CSVASETGLETQYF.

The CDR3 bases are TGTGCCAGCCGAGGACAGTCCTACGAGCAGTACTTC. Amino acid sequence: CASRGQSYEQYF. The chain carries TRBV19 and TRBJ2-5; D perhaps matches TRBD1 (6 bases). The assigned J gene may be wrong: the sequence end matches TRBJ2-7 better. This CDR3 spans 12 amino acids. CDR1 is LNHDA, CDR2 SQIVND, per germline (reference sequence).

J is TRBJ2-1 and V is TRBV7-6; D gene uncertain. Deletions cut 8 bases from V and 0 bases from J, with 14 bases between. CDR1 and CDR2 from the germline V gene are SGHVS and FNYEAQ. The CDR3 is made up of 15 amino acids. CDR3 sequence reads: CASRPLTSSYNEQFF. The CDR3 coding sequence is TGTGCCAGCCGGCCCCTGACGAGCTCCTACAATGAGCAGTTCTTC.

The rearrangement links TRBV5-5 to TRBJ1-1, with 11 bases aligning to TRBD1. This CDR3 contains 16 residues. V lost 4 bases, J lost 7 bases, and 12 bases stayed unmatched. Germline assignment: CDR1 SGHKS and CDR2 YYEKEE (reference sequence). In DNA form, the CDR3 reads TGTGCCAGCAGCCCTTTTTCGGGACAGGGGGAAAATGAAGCTTTCTTT. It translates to CASSPFSGQGENEAFF.